This T cell receptor (beta chain) was sequenced in a study of cytomegalovirus exposure and HLA in healthy donors. Germline V gene sequence: CDR1 SNHLY, CDR2 FYNNEI. V was shortened by 7 bases and J by 1 base, with 10 bases between the two germline ends. CDR3 length equals 13 residues. Regarding this clone: Its antigen is as yet unknown.

Study-wide results and caveats: Specificity for CMV antigens was confirmed in vitro for a few of the CMV-associated chains. First-cohort TCR clusters tended to co-occur in the approximately 130 validation repertoires, a later analysis found. Reported performance of the classifier showed diagnosis of cytomegalovirus status with high specificity and sensitivity. Researchers counted around 160 TCR beta chains as cytomegalovirus-associated.

Clones were read by immunoSEQ multiplex PCR, and TCRdb kept only the in-frame ones, dropping some. The table has over 200,000 clones, nearly 90% seen once. The V and J genes are TRBV2 and TRBJ1-1; no clear D gene. This clonotype originated in a woman younger than 35 in good health and CMV-seronegative. Sequenced input: PBMCs. This chain's CDR3 is CASNRYRNTEAFF. CDR3 sequence (DNA): TGTGCCAGCAATAGATATCGGAACACTGAAGCTTTCTTT.